This T cell receptor (beta chain) was identified during a study of CD8 T cells in ankylosing spondylitis (dated 2017 in TCRdb). Study-level background: To find TCR variants linked to disease, the study profiled T cell receptor beta repertoires in ankylosing spondylitis patients and healthy donors. The full study cohort comprised around 23 ankylosing spondylitis patients and approximately 100 healthy donors. Peripheral blood was sampled, and synovial fluid was also collected from ankylosing spondylitis patients.

In its sample, this clonotype was seen many times. The antigen this receptor binds is unknown. Base quality data are lacking; no much larger clone is found one base away. Synovial fluid samples and blood samples obtained from the same ankylosing spondylitis patients were matched. On the study overall, not on this receptor specifically: Some motif variants were previously reported in synovial fluid and blood of reactive arthritis patients, suggesting common disease-initiation mechanisms. A TCR beta motif made up of several highly homologous amino acid variants appeared to be characteristic of blood from ankylosing spondylitis patients. The disease-linked clones had a CD8+ phenotype and were found at relatively low frequencies in peripheral blood. The disease-linked clones were reported as significantly enriched in matched synovial fluid samples from ankylosing spondylitis patients.

Sequences MRHNA (CDR1) and SNTAGT (CDR2) are obtained from the germline V gene. V and J are truncated by 4 bases and 3 bases respectively, leaving an intervening sequence of 9 bases. The CDR3 runs 13 amino acids, cysteine and phenylalanine included. Just the 39-base CDR3 DNA is kept, in frame starting at base 1. TCRdb names Illumina HiSeq 2500 as the instrument used. TCR beta libraries were prepared by quantitative 5'-RACE with molecular barcodes. The study's processing was this. Disease-linked TCR variants were identified with a new computational method built on a probabilistic model of VDJ rearrangement. TCRdb trimmed public reads at Q25 via fastp, called clones via MiXCR and kept in-frame beta chains. Rows are combined by CDR3 protein, so each entry shows the most common genes and DNA. What appears here as the V and J calls and clone size reflects TCRdb's work, not the paper's. The sample records some 37,000 distinct CDR3 sequences, roughly 13% of which are singletons. About 30% of the sample comes from the top ten.

Specimen: synovial fluid, either unsorted or a sorted T cell fraction (not recorded which). The receptor was isolated from a male donor with ankylosing spondylitis. This chain joins TRBV6-4 to TRBJ2-5; confidence is insufficient to name the D gene. The CDR3: CASSVAPEETQYF. Here is the DNA: TGTGCCAGCAGTGTAGCACCCGAAGAGACCCAGTACTTC.